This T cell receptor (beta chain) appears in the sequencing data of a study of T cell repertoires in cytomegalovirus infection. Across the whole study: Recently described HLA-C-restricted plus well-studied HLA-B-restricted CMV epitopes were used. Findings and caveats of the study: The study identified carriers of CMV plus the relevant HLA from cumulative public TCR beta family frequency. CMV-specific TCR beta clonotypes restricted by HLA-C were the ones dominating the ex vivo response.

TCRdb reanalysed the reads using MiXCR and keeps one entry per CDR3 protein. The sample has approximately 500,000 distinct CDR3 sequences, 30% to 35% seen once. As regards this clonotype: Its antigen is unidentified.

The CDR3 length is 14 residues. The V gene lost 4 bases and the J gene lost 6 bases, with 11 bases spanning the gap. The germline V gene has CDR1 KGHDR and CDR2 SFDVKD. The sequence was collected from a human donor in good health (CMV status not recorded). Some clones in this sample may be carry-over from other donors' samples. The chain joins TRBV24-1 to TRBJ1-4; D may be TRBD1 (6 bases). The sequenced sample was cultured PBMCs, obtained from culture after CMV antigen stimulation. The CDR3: CATSDGGGDEKLFF. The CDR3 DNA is TGTGCCACCAGTGACGGAGGGGGAGATGAAAAACTGTTTTTT.